The 7 T cell receptor beta chains below were found in one sample sequenced in a study of T cells in Graves' hyperthyroidism and ophthalmopathy. Amplification of TCR beta CDR3 regions was performed using RNA transcripts as template. When the TCR CDR3 underwent first-round RT-PCR, the HTBI primer set was used. One entry per CDR3 protein, called by TCRdb with MiXCR from the multiplex PCR reads. The profile shows 560,000 or so distinct CDR3 sequences, 46% of them singletons. The source material was peripheral blood or thyroid tissue (not recorded which). Receptors were obtained from a woman between 18 and 30 years old with Graves' hyperthyroidism.

A few counts support this clonotype. V gene TRBV29-1 combines with J gene TRBJ2-7; 11 positions agree with TRBD2. The CDR3 is 14 amino acids. Germline V gene lookup returns CDR1 SQVTM and CDR2 ANQGSEA. Trimming cost V 5 bases and J 2 bases; bases outside gene matches: 5. CDR3 region: CSVSGLAGPYEQYF. The CDR3 coding sequence is TGCAGCGTTTCTGGACTAGCGGGTCCCTACGAGCAGTACTTC.

The gene calls are TRBV4-3 and TRBJ1-2, with D maybe TRBD1 (5 bases). CDR3 length equals 15 residues. V was clipped by 1 base and J by 3 bases, with 12 bases between them. CDR1 and CDR2 (germline): LGHNA, YSLEER. Here the CDR3 reads CASSQGRGADYGYTF. The CDR3 DNA follows: TGCGCCAGCAGCCAAGGGAGAGGGGCGGACTATGGCTACACCTTC.

This chain connects TRBV14 to TRBJ1-5; D unclear. The CDR3 consists of 16 residues. Per germline, CDR1 SGHDN and CDR2 FVKESK. Deletions cut 1 base from V and 3 bases from J, with 13 bases between. Written as DNA, the CDR3 is TGTGCCAGCAGCCAAGTGAGGCCTGTGAACAATCAGCCCCAGCATTTT. Its protein is CASSQVRPVNNQPQHF.

There are a few counts of this clonotype. This chain connects TRBV24-1 to TRBJ2-5; the D gene is possibly TRBD1 (7 bases). Trimming removed 4 bases at V and 1 base at J, with 15 bases between. CDR3 size: 16 residues. Germline lookup yields CDR1 KGHDR and CDR2 SFDVKD. Here the CDR3 reads CATSDFHRGGQETQYF. As DNA, the CDR3 is TGTGCCACCAGTGACTTCCACAGGGGAGGCCAAGAGACCCAGTACTTC.

Many counts were recorded for this clonotype. The V call is TRBV12-3 or TRBV12-4, the J call TRBJ1-4; D call uncertain. V dropped 6 bases and J dropped 6 bases, with 8 bases sitting between them. The CDR3 sequence is 12 residues long. The CDR3 loop reads CASSKPDEKLFF. In nucleotides, the CDR3 is TGTGCCAGCAGCAAGCCAGATGAAAAACTGTTTTTT.

As for this clonotype: Sequence at one end of the junction differs from germline and may be a read error. This rearrangement joins TRBV12-3 or TRBV12-4 to TRBJ2-5; D not certain. This CDR3 region has 14 residues. CDR3 amino acids: CAISPRRQLETQYF. The CDR3, as DNA: TGTGCCATCAGTCCAAGACGACAACTAGAGACCCAGTACTTC.

This clonotype has a count of ten or more. The CDR3 region has the DNA TGCAGCGTTGCCTCCGGGACAGGGAATCAGCCCCAGCATTTT. It specifies CSVASGTGNQPQHF. The rearrangement uses TRBV29-1 and TRBJ1-5; TRBD1 matches 9 bases. Germline trimming cut 4 bases from V and 4 bases from J; bases unmatched to any gene: 5. The germline gives CDR1 SQVTM, CDR2 ANQGSEA. This CDR3 is 14 amino acids long.